Given below is one TCR beta chain in context. The antigen is unknown. The PCR contained 60 Vbeta and 13 Jbeta primers. Measured with immunoSEQ multiplex PCR; TCRdb has only the in-frame clones, and not every one. The table includes about 120,000 clones, 74% detected once. This specimen belongs to a study of cytomegalovirus exposure and HLA in healthy donors. Study-level results: HLA restriction was apparent for most CMV-associated TCR beta chains in a later analysis. For most subjects, TCR beta sequences were reported to predict HLA-A and HLA-B alleles with accuracy. It is likely that the observed cluster of highly shared sequence variants was a sequencing artifact.

The sequencing sample was made of PBMCs. This sequence was found in a human donor in good health.

The CDR3 DNA reads as TGTGCCAGAAGCTTGGGAGACAATCAGCCCCAGCATTTT. Its protein is CARSLGDNQPQHF. The chain recombines TRBV5-3 with TRBJ1-5; D call uncertain. TRBV5-3 has ORF status, its function being uncertain. V was pared by 0 bases and J by 3 bases, with 4 bases between. The CDR3 extends over 13 amino acids.